The following is a TCR beta chain sequence with its context. The data stem from a study of cytomegalovirus exposure and HLA in healthy donors. Generated by immunoSEQ multiplex PCR, the TCRdb table keeps only in-frame clones and is missing some. The table shows more than 300,000 clones, with roughly 88% occurring only once. J gave up 4 bases and V 0 bases, and 14 bases lay outside the gene matches. The V gene's germline CDR1 is SGDLS and CDR2 YYNGEE. The CDR3 consists of 18 residues. Specimen: PBMCs. The V gene is TRBV9, the J gene TRBJ2-7, with 9 bases identical to TRBD2. The receptor comes from a woman in her late teens or twenties in good health and CMV-seronegative. CDR3 in amino acids: CASSVGPAGGYGWYEQYF. The DNA of the CDR3 is TGTGCCAGCAGCGTAGGTCCAGCGGGAGGCTATGGATGGTACGAGCAGTACTTC.